What follows are 20 T cell receptor beta chains derived from one specimen sequenced in a study of cytomegalovirus exposure and HLA in healthy donors (dated by TCRdb to about 2017). Library generation was performed with the immunoSEQ multiplex PCR assay. The multiplex PCR relied on a mix of 60 forward primers for TCR Vbeta segments and 13 reverse primers for TCR Jbeta segments. TCRdb re-hosts the immuneACCESS table, in-frame sequences only. Its copies lack some clones; in the studies checked, an unresolved V gene accounts for under half of them, and the cause for the rest is not known. In this sample the table shows approximately 150,000 clones, nearly 80% of which occur a single time. About 15% of the sample is taken by the ten largest. Material: PBMCs. All receptors come from a woman aged 35 to 49 in good health and CMV-seronegative.

The chain uses TRBV5-4 and TRBJ2-5, with D uncertain. CDR1 and CDR2 from the germline V gene are SGHNT and YYREEE (reference sequence). CDR3 length: 15 residues. V was pared by 5 bases and J by 2 bases, with 16 bases between. The CDR3 coding sequence is TGTGCCAGCAGTAAACCTAGAGACGGGCAAGAGACCCAGTACTTC. Translated, it gives CASSKPRDGQETQYF. Full variable domain (rest looked up from reference TRBV5-4 and TRBJ2-5): ETGVTQSPTHLIKTRGQQVTLRCSSQSGHNTVSWYQQALGQGPQFIFQYYREEENGRGNFPPRFSGLQFPNYSSELNVNALELDDSALYLCASSKPRDGQETQYFGPGTRLLVL.

The table lists this clone with a few counts. An end of the junction differs from the germline gene, which may be a read error. V is TRBV11-3 and J is TRBJ2-6, with D maybe TRBD1 (5 bases). This CDR3 comprises 15 residues. Germline V gene sequence: CDR1 SGHNT, CDR2 YENEEA. The CDR3: CASSARFSGANGLTF. The CDR3 DNA reads TGTGCCAGCAGCGCCCGGTTCTCTGGGGCCAACGGCCTGACTTTC. Together with reference TRBV11-3 and TRBJ2-6, the CDR3 gives the full variable domain: EAGVVQSPRYKIIEKKQPVAFWCNPISGHNTLYWYLQNLGQGPELLIRYENEEAVDDSQLPKDRFSAERLKGVDSTLKIQPAELGDSAVYLCASSARFSGANGLTFGAGSRLTVL.

This sequence joins TRBV7-7 and TRBJ2-5, with TRBD1 identical over 9 bases. The V gene end was trimmed by 4 bases and the J gene end by 5 bases; junction bases not matched to a gene: 2. Germline V gene data show CDR1 as SSHAT and CDR2 as FNYEAQ (reference sequence). The CDR3 loop spans 13 amino acids. The CDR3: CASSSGQGETQYF. The CDR3 bases are TGTGCCAGCAGCTCTGGACAGGGGGAGACCCAGTACTTC.

The chain is built from TRBV7-2 and TRBJ2-2, with D possibly TRBD1 on 5 matching bases. This CDR3 comprises 15 residues. The germline V and J ends were trimmed by 5 bases and 2 bases, with 12 bases remaining between them. Per the germline V gene, CDR1 is SGHTA and CDR2 is FQGNSA. The CDR3 loop is CASSRKTENTGELFF. In nucleotides, the CDR3 is TGTGCCAGCAGCAGGAAGACAGAAAACACCGGGGAGCTGTTTTTT.

This clone appeared a single time. V and J are TRBV28 and TRBJ2-6; D is perhaps TRBD1 (5 bases). Trimming took 3 bases from V and 2 from J, leaving 5 bases between them. The CDR3 runs 14 residues. Germline loops: CDR1 MDHEN, CDR2 SYDVKM. CDR3 sequence reads: CASSFRAGANVLTF. CDR3 sequence (DNA): TGTGCCAGCAGTTTCAGGGCTGGGGCCAACGTCCTGACTTTC.

V usage is TRBV7-2 and J usage is TRBJ1-1, with 9 bases fitting TRBD1. V was clipped by 4 bases and J by 8 bases; unmatched bases: 11. The CDR3 runs to 15 residues. Looked up from germline, CDR1 is SGHTA and CDR2 is FQGNSA. This CDR3 is CASSSRTGEATEAFF. The CDR3, as DNA: TGTGCCAGCAGCTCACGGACAGGGGAGGCGACCGAAGCTTTCTTT.

The CDR3 loop reads CASSQGDRVQGYGYTF. The CDR3 DNA reads TGCGCCAGCAGCCAAGGAGACAGGGTTCAGGGCTATGGCTACACCTTC. The V gene is TRBV4-1, the J gene TRBJ1-2; TRBD1 matches at 7 bases. CDR1 and CDR2 (germline): MGHRA, YSYEKL. V was clipped by 1 base and J by 4 bases; unmatched bases: 9. The CDR3 has 16 amino acids.

V gene TRBV4-3 combines with J gene TRBJ2-7; 10 nucleotides agree with TRBD1. J gave up 3 bases and V 4 bases, and 24 bases lay outside the gene matches. This CDR3 spans 21 amino acids. Germline values: CDR1 LGHNA, CDR2 YSLEER. In DNA, the CDR3 is TGCGCCAGCAGCCGATCACCGCCGGGACAGGGGTTTGATAGGGGAGGCTACGAGCAGTACTTC. Its translation is CASSRSPPGQGFDRGGYEQYF.

In DNA, the CDR3 is TGCGCCAGCAGCCAAGACGGTAGCGGGACCACAGATACGCAGTATTTT. Its translation: CASSQDGSGTTDTQYF. The chain recombines TRBV4-3 with TRBJ2-3; 8 bases fit TRBD2. The J segment lost 2 bases and the V segment lost 0 bases, leaving 4 bases of the junction unmatched. Germline V CDR1 and CDR2: LGHNA, YSLEER. This CDR3 has 16 amino acids.

The gene calls are TRBV28 and TRBJ2-7; D remains unclear. V dropped 3 bases and J dropped 1 base, with 13 bases sitting between them. CDR1 is MDHEN, CDR2 SYDVKM, per germline. This CDR3 has 15 amino acids. CDR3 coding DNA: TGTGCCAGCAGTTTTCGCCGAACTTCTTCCTACGAGCAGTACTTC. This translates into CASSFRRTSSYEQYF.

The chain is built from TRBV6-1 and TRBJ1-1; 7 nucleotides align to TRBD1. The length of the CDR3 is 14 residues. Losses at the gene ends were 6 bases for V and 1 base for J; bases not matched to a gene: 5. Germline-derived CDR1 and CDR2 are MNHNS and SASEGT. The CDR3 region is CASRGTVGNTEAFF. The CDR3 coding sequence is TGTGCCAGCAGAGGGACAGTAGGGAACACTGAAGCTTTCTTT.

The chain joins TRBV6-6 to TRBJ2-1; no firm D call. The CDR3 runs 14 residues. Germline lookup yields CDR1 MNHNY and CDR2 SVGAGI (reference sequence). The V and J ends lost 0 bases and 4 bases respectively, with 7 bases between them. CDR3 sequence (DNA): TGTGCCAGCAGTTACTCGTCGCTATACAATGAGCAGTTCTTC. Encoded protein: CASSYSSLYNEQFF.

The chain employs TRBV2 and TRBJ2-1; tentative D call: TRBD1 (5 bases). The CDR3 is 15 amino acids. Germline CDR1 SNHLY, CDR2 FYNNEI. The V and J ends lost 7 bases and 0 bases respectively, with 13 bases between them. For the CDR3, the DNA is TGTGCCAGCAAAGGACACCCGAGCTCCTACAATGAGCAGTTCTTC. Translation: CASKGHPSSYNEQFF.

This clone appeared once. The V call is TRBV5-4, the J call TRBJ2-3, with 7 positions matching TRBD1. The V and J ends lost 1 base and 3 bases, in that order; junction bases with no gene match: 8. The CDR3 is made up of 16 amino acids. The germline V gene has CDR1 SGHNT and CDR2 YYREEE (reference sequence). CDR3 sequence (DNA): TGTGCCAGCAGCTTGAGGGCAGGGGGACCAACAGATACGCAGTATTTT. This gives the protein CASSLRAGGPTDTQYF.

V usage is TRBV21-1 and J usage is TRBJ1-2; TRBD1 was called by the table and not checked on the DNA. TRBV21-1 is listed as a pseudogene. This CDR3 contains 15 residues. The CDR3 bases are TGTGCCAGCAGCAAGACAGGGCGACATGACTATGGCTACACCTTC. This sequence encodes CASSKTGRHDYGYTF.

This chain joins TRBV2 and TRBJ2-3; 13 nucleotides align to TRBD2. The CDR3 extends over 16 amino acids. Germline loops: CDR1 SNHLY, CDR2 FYNNEI. V dropped 7 bases and J dropped 0; count of bases not matched to a gene: 4. In DNA form, the CDR3 reads TGTGCCAGCACGGGACTAGCGGGAACGAGCACAGATACGCAGTATTTT. Translating gives CASTGLAGTSTDTQYF.

J is TRBJ1-2 and V is TRBV18, with TRBD1 as a possible D gene (5 bases). CDR3 length equals 17 residues. The germline V gene encodes CDR1 KGHSH and CDR2 LQKENI. V dropped 2 bases and J dropped 2 bases, with 18 bases sitting between them. Here the CDR3 reads CASSPGPRATDNYGYTF. The CDR3 DNA reads as TGTGCCAGCTCACCAGGCCCACGAGCGACAGACAACTATGGCTACACCTTC. The entire variable domain, with the rest obtained from reference TRBV18 and TRBJ1-2, is as follows: NAGVMQNPRHLVRRRGQEARLRCSPMKGHSHVYWYRQLPEEGLKFMVYLQKENIIDESGMPKERFSAEFPKEGPSILRIQQVVRGDSAAYFCASSPGPRATDNYGYTFGSGTRLTVV.

On this clone itself: Other DNA sequences from this sample encode an identical CDR3 as well. The V gene is TRBV9, the J gene TRBJ1-5; D is unresolved. CDR1 is SGDLS and CDR2 is YYNGEE in the germline V gene. The V gene lost 0 bases and the J gene lost 1 base, with 8 bases spanning the gap. The CDR3 extends over 15 amino acids. The CDR3 region is CASSVGAESNQPQHF. CDR3 bases: TGTGCCAGCAGCGTAGGAGCGGAAAGCAATCAGCCCCAGCATTTT.

This chain joins TRBV10-1 and TRBJ1-3, with no clear D. Germline CDR1 WNHNN, CDR2 SYGVQD (reference sequence). The CDR3 has 17 amino acids. The V end lost 8 bases, the J end lost 1 base, and 21 bases lay between the germline ends. The CDR3 loop reads CASPRGRNHGSGNTIYF. Here the CDR3 DNA reads TGCGCCAGCCCGAGAGGCCGGAATCATGGGTCTGGAAACACCATATATTTT.

This chain uses TRBV6-6 with TRBJ1-6; TRBD1 is a possible D gene (5 bases). The germline V and J ends were trimmed by 5 bases and 6 bases, with 8 bases remaining between them. The CDR3 is 13 residues long. Germline V gene sequence: CDR1 MNHNY, CDR2 SVGAGI (reference sequence). The CDR3 region has the DNA TGTGCCAGCAGTAGGACAACTAATTCACCCCTCCACTTT. Translating gives CASSRTTNSPLHF.